This record concerns one TCR beta chain sequence. Its antigen is unknown. The sample comes from a study of brain metastases from non-small cell lung cancer. Study-level results: Paired brain metastases and primary tumors largely shared TCR repertoires. Fewer infiltrating T cells were found in brain metastases than primaries. In 50% to 80% of brain metastases, T-cell clones were expanded compared with matched primary tumors.

Sequenced by immunoSEQ multiplex PCR; TCRdb stores in-frame clones only, minus some. Of more than 4,000 clones in the sample, approximately 90% were seen once. The sequenced sample consisted of tissue from a brain metastasis. The clonotype originates from a donor aged 40 or older with non-small cell lung cancer.

CDR3 protein: CASSPRTRGGSYEQYF. As DNA, the CDR3 is TGTGCCAGCAGTCCTCGGACGCGGGGGGGATCCTACGAGCAGTACTTC. The rearrangement links TRBV27 to TRBJ2-7, with TRBD2 matching over 9 bases. V was pared by 5 bases and J by 1 base, with 9 bases of the junction left unmatched. Germline V lookup: CDR1 MNHEY, CDR2 SMNVEV (reference sequence). The CDR3 consists of 16 residues.